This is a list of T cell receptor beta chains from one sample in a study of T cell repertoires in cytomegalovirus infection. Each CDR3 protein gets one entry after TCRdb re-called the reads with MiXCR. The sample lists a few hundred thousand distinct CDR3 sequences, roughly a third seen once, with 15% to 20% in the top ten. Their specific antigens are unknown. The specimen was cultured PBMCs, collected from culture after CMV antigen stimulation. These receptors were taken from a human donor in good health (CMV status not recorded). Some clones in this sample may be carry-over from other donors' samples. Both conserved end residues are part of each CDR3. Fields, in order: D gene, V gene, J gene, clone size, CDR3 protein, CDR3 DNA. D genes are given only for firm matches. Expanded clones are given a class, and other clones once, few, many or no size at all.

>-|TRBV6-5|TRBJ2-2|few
CASSRGRRLAAGELFF
TGTGCCAGCAGCCGTGGACGCCGGCTCGCCGCCGGGGAGCTGTTTTTT
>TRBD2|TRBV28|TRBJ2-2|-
CASSLAGEGTGELFF
TGTGCCAGCAGTTTAGCGGGAGAGGGCACCGGGGAGCTGTTTTTT
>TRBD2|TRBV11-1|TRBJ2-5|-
CASSFEGLALQIQYF
TGTGCCAGCAGCTTCGAGGGACTAGCGTTACAGATCCAGTACTTC
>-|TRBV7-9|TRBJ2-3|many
CASSPAVTDTQYF
TGTGCCAGCAGCCCAGCTGTCACAGATACGCAGTATTTT
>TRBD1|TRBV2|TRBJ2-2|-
CASSAGTGGTGELFF
TGTGCCAGCAGCGCCGGGACAGGAGGAACCGGGGAGCTGTTTTTT
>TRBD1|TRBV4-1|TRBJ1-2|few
CASSQDPRTGPSGTF
TGCGCCAGCAGCCAAGATCCACGGACAGGGCCCTCTGGCACCTTC
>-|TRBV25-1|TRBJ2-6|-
CASSELRGSSGANVLTF
TGTGCCAGCAGTGAATTGAGGGGTAGCTCTGGGGCCAACGTCCTGACTTTC
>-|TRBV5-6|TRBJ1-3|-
CASSPILSSGNTIYF
TGTGCCAGCAGCCCCATTCTCAGCTCTGGAAACACCATATATTTT
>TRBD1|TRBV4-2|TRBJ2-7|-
CASSQRQGYYEQYF
TGTGCCAGCAGCCAACGACAGGGCTATTACGAGCAGTACTTC
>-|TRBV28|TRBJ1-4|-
CASSSPANIGEKLFF
TGTGCCAGCAGTTCCCCGGCGAACATCGGTGAAAAACTGTTTTTT
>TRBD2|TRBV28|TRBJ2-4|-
CASSLGTRAKNIQYF
TGTGCCAGCAGTTTAGGGACTAGAGCCAAAAACATTCAGTACTTC
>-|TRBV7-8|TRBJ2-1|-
CASSFSVRWQFF
TGTGCCAGCAGTTTTAGCGTCCGGTGGCAGTTCTTC
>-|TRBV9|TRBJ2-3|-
CASSVAPWVTPTDTQYF
TGTGCCAGCAGCGTAGCACCCTGGGTGACCCCCACAGATACGCAGTATTTT
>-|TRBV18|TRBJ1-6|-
CASSPSGVNSPLHF
TGTGCCAGCTCACCCTCTGGGGTCAATTCACCCCTCCACTTT
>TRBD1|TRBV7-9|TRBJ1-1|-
CASSSPGQSDMNTEAFF
TGTGCCAGCAGCTCCCCGGGACAGTCCGACATGAACACTGAAGCTTTCTTT
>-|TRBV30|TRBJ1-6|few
CAWRLRTNPNSPLHF
TGTGCCTGGAGATTGAGGACAAATCCGAATTCACCCCTCCACTTT
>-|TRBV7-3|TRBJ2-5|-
CASSTQDSQETQYF
TGTGCCAGCAGCACGCAGGACAGCCAAGAGACCCAGTACTTC
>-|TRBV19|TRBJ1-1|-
CASSIRPSMNTEAFF
TGTGCCAGTAGTATCAGGCCAAGCATGAACACTGAAGCTTTCTTT
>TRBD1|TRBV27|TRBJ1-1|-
CASSLGTGLGKAFF
TGTGCCAGCAGTCTAGGGACAGGGCTTGGAAAAGCTTTCTTT
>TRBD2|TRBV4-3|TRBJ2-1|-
CASSQGGLASNEQFF
TGCGCCAGCAGCCAAGGTGGACTAGCCTCAAATGAGCAGTTCTTC
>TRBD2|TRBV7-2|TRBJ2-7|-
CASSLSGSQGYEQYF
TGTGCCAGCAGCTTAAGCGGGAGCCAAGGCTACGAGCAGTACTTC
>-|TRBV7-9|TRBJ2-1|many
CASSTRGVASEQFF
TGTGCCAGCAGCACCAGAGGTGTGGCGAGTGAGCAGTTCTTC
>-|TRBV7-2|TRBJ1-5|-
CASSFTQGYNQPQHF
TGTGCCAGCAGCTTTACACAGGGCTACAATCAGCCCCAGCATTTT
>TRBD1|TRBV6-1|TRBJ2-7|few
CASSISVPGQGYEQYF
TGTGCCAGCTCTATCTCAGTCCCGGGACAGGGCTACGAGCAGTACTTC
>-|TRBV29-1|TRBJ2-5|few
CSVGLAGETQYF
TGCAGCGTTGGGCTAGCCGGAGAGACCCAGTACTTC
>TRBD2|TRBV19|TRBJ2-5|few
CASSSGGTSGRETQYF
TGTGCCAGTAGTTCCGGAGGGACTAGCGGGAGAGAGACCCAGTACTTC
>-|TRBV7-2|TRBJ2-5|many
CASSPQGFGETQYF
TGTGCCAGCAGCCCACAGGGATTTGGAGAGACCCAGTACTTC
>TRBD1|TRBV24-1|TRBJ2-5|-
CATSDLKGQGARETQYF
TGTGCCACCAGTGATTTAAAGGGACAGGGGGCTCGAGAGACCCAGTACTTC
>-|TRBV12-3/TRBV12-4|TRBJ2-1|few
CASSLTEEQFF
TGTGCCAGCAGTTTGACCGAGGAGCAGTTCTTC
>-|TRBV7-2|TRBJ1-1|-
CASGFGFSTEAFF
TGTGCCAGCGGGTTTGGTTTTAGCACTGAAGCTTTCTTT
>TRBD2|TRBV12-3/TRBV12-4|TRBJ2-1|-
CASGEGGRAYNEQFF
TGTGCCAGCGGAGAAGGCGGGAGGGCTTACAATGAGCAGTTCTTC
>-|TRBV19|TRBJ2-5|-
CASSLITGYQETQYF
TGTGCCAGTAGTTTGATTACAGGGTACCAAGAGACCCAGTACTTC
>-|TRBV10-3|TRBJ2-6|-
CAIRGAAGANVLTF
TGTGCCATCAGAGGGGCCGCTGGGGCCAACGTCCTGACTTTC
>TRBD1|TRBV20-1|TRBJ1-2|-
CSARDLERGQGYTF
TGCAGTGCTAGAGATCTAGAGAGGGGGCAGGGCTACACCTTC
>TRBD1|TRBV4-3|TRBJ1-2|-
CASSQVRGTGANYGYTF
TGCGCCAGCAGCCAAGTTCGGGGGACAGGGGCCAACTATGGCTACACCTTC
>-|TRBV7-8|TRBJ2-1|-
CASSSGGTWGTRRDEQFF
TGTGCCAGCAGCTCTGGGGGTACCTGGGGTACGCGACGCGATGAGCAGTTCTTC
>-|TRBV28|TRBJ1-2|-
CASRLSSGNYGYTF
TGTGCCAGCAGACTATCCTCAGGGAACTATGGCTACACCTTC